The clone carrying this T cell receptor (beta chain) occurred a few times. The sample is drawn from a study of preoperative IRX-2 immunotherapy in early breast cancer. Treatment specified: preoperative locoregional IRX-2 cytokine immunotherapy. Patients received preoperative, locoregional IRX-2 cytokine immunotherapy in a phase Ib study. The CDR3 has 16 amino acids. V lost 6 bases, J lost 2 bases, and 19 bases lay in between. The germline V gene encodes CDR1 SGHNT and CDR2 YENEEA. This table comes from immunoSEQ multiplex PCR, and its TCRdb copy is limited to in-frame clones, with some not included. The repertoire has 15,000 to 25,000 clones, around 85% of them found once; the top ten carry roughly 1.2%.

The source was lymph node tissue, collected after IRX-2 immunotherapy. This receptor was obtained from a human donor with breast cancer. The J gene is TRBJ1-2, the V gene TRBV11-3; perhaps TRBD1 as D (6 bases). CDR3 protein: CASRSDSLRSNYGYTF. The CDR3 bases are TGTGCCAGCAGATCGGACAGCCTCAGGTCCAACTATGGCTACACCTTC.